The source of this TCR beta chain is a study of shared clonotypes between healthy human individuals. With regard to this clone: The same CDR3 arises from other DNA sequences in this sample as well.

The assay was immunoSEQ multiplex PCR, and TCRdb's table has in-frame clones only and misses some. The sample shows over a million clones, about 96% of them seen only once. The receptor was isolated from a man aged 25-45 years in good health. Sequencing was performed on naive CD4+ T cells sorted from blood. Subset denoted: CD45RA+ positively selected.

The CDR3 DNA follows: TGTGCCAGCAGCTTAGGGGGACGGGACTACGAGCAGTACTTC. It is translated as CASSLGGRDYEQYF. The J gene is TRBJ2-7, the V gene TRBV7-9, with D perhaps TRBD1 or TRBD2 (5 bases each). V shed 1 base and J shed 3 bases, with 10 bases lying between them. The CDR3 has 14 amino acids. CDR1 is SEHNR, CDR2 FQNEAQ, per germline (reference sequence).